This TCR beta chain was sequenced during a study of T cell responses to AZD1222 COVID-19 vaccine. On this clone: Its antigen is currently unknown.

V gave up 1 base and J gave up 4 bases, with 8 bases separating them. Per the germline V gene, CDR1 is GTSNPN and CDR2 is SVGIG (reference sequence). There are 14 residues in the CDR3. Study results and limitations: As reported, nearly half of all spike-specific TCRs target variant regions that are unmutated.

Sequencing was performed with immunoSEQ multiplex PCR; in TCRdb, only in-frame clones are kept and a portion is missing. In the table there are more than 100,000 clones, about 88% of which are singletons. Sequences were derived from peripheral blood, sampled on day 0 of AZD1222 vaccination. The TCR originated in an adult in good health. The rearrangement uses TRBV30 and TRBJ1-6; D not resolved. The CDR3 bases are TGTGCCTGGAGTGAGGCGGTGTATAATTCACCCCTCCACTTT. Translating gives CAWSEAVYNSPLHF.